This TCR beta chain was documented in a study of blood T cells in healthy people across ages. Study-wide points: No conclusive comparison of naive versus antigen-experienced cells was possible with unsorted PBMCs.

V gave up 3 bases and J gave up 4 bases, with 12 bases separating them. This CDR3 has 14 residues. In germline, CDR1 is SNHLY, CDR2 FYNNEI. The use of a sample-barcoded 5' primer and a J-beta primer mix characterized a second PCR of roughly 7 to 12 cycles. Every cDNA molecule bore a tag from a template-switch adaptor containing 12 random nucleotides. MiXCR, applied by TCRdb to the 5' RACE reads, yields one record per CDR3 protein. This sample has approximately 2,000,000 distinct CDR3 sequences, with 39% found just once. Each donor supplied approximately 10 milliliters of peripheral blood. The authors extracted at least 5 micrograms of total RNA per sample. A word on this clonotype: What it recognizes is unknown.

The clonotype originates from a human donor in good health. The V call is TRBV2, the J call TRBJ1-2; no clear D gene. The specimen was blood. The CDR3 coding sequence is TGTGCCAGCAGTGAGGAGGGTAGTGGCTATGGCTACACCTTC. It is translated as CASSEEGSGYGYTF.